Described below is a single TCR beta chain sequence and its context. The sample originates from a study of blood T cell repertoires in COVID-19. About the research overall: COVID-19 samples collected from the United States, Italy and Spain covered acute and convalescent phases. Nucleic acid was either cDNA or gDNA, and it came from T cells, B-cell-depleted T cells, or PBMCs.

Authors' analysis steps: Amplification with reference gene primers provided the estimates of nucleated cell counts. Clones were read by immunoSEQ multiplex PCR, and TCRdb kept only the in-frame ones, dropping some. Clone size and the V and J calls come from that table; the DNA yielded D and trimming. The repertoire has roughly 230,000 clones, about 83% of them found once; the top ten carry around 6.8%. Germline V lookup: CDR1 SNHLY, CDR2 FYNNEI. V lost 6 bases, J lost 7 bases, and 9 bases stayed unmatched. The CDR3 sequence is 15 residues long. The chain is built from TRBV2 and TRBJ2-5; 12 bases are shared with TRBD1. The sequence was collected from a woman between 50 and 59 years old with acute or convalescent COVID-19. What was sequenced was peripheral blood. The CDR3 nucleotides read TGTGCCAGCAGGGCCGGGACAGGGGGCCACGGGACCCAGTACTTC. Its protein is CASRAGTGGHGTQYF.